This T cell receptor beta chain was retrieved from a study of early T cells in non-severe SARS-CoV-2 infection. The study, taken as a whole, reports: VDJdb matching, biased toward anti-spike CD8 responses, missed private and CD4 specificities.

Between the trimmed V and J ends, which lost 1 base and 8 bases, there was a span of 9 bases. The CDR3 loop spans 13 amino acids. MiXCR was run by TCRdb on the 5' RACE reads, yielding one entry per CDR3 protein. There are 25,000 to 35,000 distinct CDR3 sequences in the sample; more than 5% occur only once, and 10% to 13% lies in the top ten. In this sample, this clonotype turned up many times. The antigen remains unidentified. This sequence originates from an adult who was a healthcare worker with PCR-confirmed SARS-CoV-2 infection or an uninfected control (not recorded which). The rearrangement joins TRBV12-3 or TRBV12-4 to TRBJ2-1, with D unclear. Sequences were obtained from whole blood. CDR3 nucleotides: TGTGCCAGCAGTTTAGAGGCTGGAGATGAGCAGTTCTTC. Its protein is CASSLEAGDEQFF.